This T cell receptor beta chain emerged from a study of control samples from healthy donors and cancer patients. V lost 5 bases, J lost 2 bases, and 7 bases stayed unmatched. This CDR3 contains 15 residues. CDR1 is LGHDT and CDR2 is YNNKEL in the germline V gene (reference sequence). Generated by immunoSEQ multiplex PCR, the TCRdb table keeps only in-frame clones and is missing some. Altogether 40,000 to 55,000 clones are present, roughly 87% being singletons, with the ten largest covering more than 1.5%. The sequenced material came from PBMCs. This receptor was taken from a man aged 35 to 55 with colorectal cancer. J is TRBJ1-2 and V is TRBV3-1 (or the pseudogene TRBV3-2); 8 bases line up with TRBD1. CDR3: CASSEGQGRNYGYTF. The CDR3 nucleotides are TGTGCCAGCAGCGAAGGACAGGGAAGGAACTATGGCTACACCTTC.